This T cell receptor beta chain is from a study of blood T cell repertoires in COVID-19. Clones were sequenced by immunoSEQ multiplex PCR, and TCRdb holds only the in-frame ones, with some missing. The repertoire consists of some 200,000 clones, with 70% to 85% occurring once and the leading ten covering approximately 1.5%. V shed 4 bases and J 0 bases; nucleotides not matched to a gene: 0. Looked up from germline, CDR1 is SQVTM and CDR2 is ANQGSEA. The CDR3 has 13 residues. The chain links TRBV29-1 to TRBJ2-7; 10 bases match TRBD2. Sequencing was carried out using peripheral blood. This sequence originates from a woman in her forties who had recovered from COVID-19. The CDR3 sequence is CSVASGGSYEQYF. For the CDR3, the DNA is TGCAGCGTTGCTAGCGGGGGCTCCTACGAGCAGTACTTC.